This T cell receptor (beta chain) was sequenced for a study of blood T cell repertoires in COVID-19. Study-level background: Sample material is recorded as cDNA or gDNA derived from T cells, B-cell-depleted T cells, or PBMCs.

In germline, CDR1 is ENHRY, CDR2 SYGVKD. This CDR3 spans 16 amino acids. V lost 10 bases, J lost 1 base, and 9 bases stayed unmatched. Repertoires were generated with immunoSEQ multiplex PCR, while TCRdb's copy carries only in-frame clones and drops some. The sample includes about 330,000 clones, roughly 86% of them seen just once. The Seattle patients joined while their infection was active and were tracked longitudinally afterward. The source is a man aged 25-45 years with COVID-19, enrolled during active disease. The J gene is TRBJ2-6, the V gene TRBV10-3; 8 positions match TRBD2. Sequencing used peripheral blood. The CDR3 coding sequence is TGTGCCACCCGAGCGGGGGAAAGGTCTGGGGCCAACGTCCTGACTTTC. This codes for CATRAGERSGANVLTF.